One and the same sample provided the 22 T cell receptor beta chains below, sequenced in a study of T-cell reconstitution after alpha-beta-depleted transplantation in children. Preparation of the TCRbeta library involved a method that used unique molecular identifiers. TCRdb used MiXCR to reprocess the PCR reads, holding one entry per CDR3 protein. The data hold hundreds of thousands of distinct CDR3 sequences, with under 25% observed a single time. The source material was PBMCs, mostly from graft donor cells, sampled 360 days after TCRalphabeta/CD19-depleted stem cell transplant. These TCRs come from a boy in the first two years of life who had a stem cell transplant for acute myeloid leukemia, so the T cells may come from the graft donor.

The table lists this clonotype with many counts. The V gene is TRBV20-1, the J gene TRBJ1-2, with no clear D. Trimming shortened V by 2 bases and J by 10 bases, and 14 bases separated the two germline ends. Germline CDR1 is DFQATT and CDR2 is SNEGSKA (reference sequence). The CDR3 extends over 12 amino acids. In DNA form, the CDR3 reads TGCAGTGCTAGACTTACAGCGCGGGTCTACACCTTC. This codes for CSARLTARVYTF.

The rearrangement joins TRBV6-5 to TRBJ2-2; no clear D gene. Germline CDR1 reads MNHEY; CDR2 reads SVGAGI. Trimming took 3 bases from V and 1 from J, leaving 6 bases between them. CDR3 size: 14 residues. The CDR3 spells CASSYWQNTGELFF. CDR3 nucleotide sequence: TGTGCCAGCAGTTATTGGCAGAACACCGGGGAGCTGTTTTTT.

This chain joins TRBV15 and TRBJ2-3; 8 nucleotides agree with TRBD1. This CDR3 is built from 16 residues. V lost 0 bases to trimming and J lost 4 bases; unmatched junction nucleotides: 6. The V gene's germline CDR1 is LNHNV and CDR2 YYDKDF (reference sequence). The CDR3 DNA follows: TGTGCCACCAGCAGAGAACTACAGGGGGTAGCAGATACGCAGTATTTT. This translates into CATSRELQGVADTQYF.

This clonotype was counted ten times or more. Written as DNA, the CDR3 is TGTGCCAGCAGCTTTAACGGGGTTTCGAGGAACACTGAAGCTTTCTTT. It encodes CASSFNGVSRNTEAFF. The rearrangement uses TRBV11-2 and TRBJ1-1; D uncertain. Germline assignment: CDR1 SGHAT and CDR2 FQNNGV. The V gene lost 3 bases and the J gene lost 1 base, with 15 bases spanning the gap. The CDR3 has 16 residues. Filled out from reference TRBV11-2 and TRBJ1-1, the complete variable domain reads EAGVAQSPRYKIIEKRQSVAFWCNPISGHATLYWYQQILGQGPKLLIQFQNNGVVDDSQLPKDRFSAERLKGVDSTLKIQPAKLEDSAVYLCASSFNGVSRNTEAFFGQGTRLTVV.

A word on this clonotype: This may come from a read error, since a much larger clone is one base off. The chain is built from TRBV20-1 and TRBJ2-5; 14 nucleotides match TRBD2. The V and J ends lost 5 bases and 4 bases, in that order; junction bases with no gene match: 6. The CDR3 consists of 15 residues. CDR1 DFQATT and CDR2 SNEGSKA come from the germline V gene (reference sequence). The CDR3 spells CSAGAGTSGGETQYF. The CDR3 nucleotides read TGCAGTGCTGGAGCCGGGACTAGCGGGGGAGAGACCCAGTACTTC.

The table lists this clonotype with a few counts. The chain carries TRBV7-9 and TRBJ1-1; no definite D call. The CDR3 runs to 13 residues. Germline CDR1 is SEHNR and CDR2 is FQNEAQ (reference sequence). The germline V and J ends were trimmed by 7 bases and 0 bases, with 9 bases remaining between them. The chain's CDR3 is CASIRVLNTEAFF. The CDR3 coding sequence is TGTGCCAGCATTAGGGTCTTGAACACTGAAGCTTTCTTT. Drawing the rest from reference TRBV7-9 and TRBJ1-1, the complete variable domain is DTGVSQNPRHKITKRGQNVTFRCDPISEHNRLYWYRQTLGQGPEFLTYFQNEAQLEKSRLLSDRFSAERPKGSFSTLEIQRTEQGDSAMYLCASIRVLNTEAFFGQGTRLTVV.

This clonotype was recorded many times. The chain links TRBV12-5 to TRBJ2-1; 7 nucleotides agree with TRBD1. The CDR3 is made up of 15 amino acids. CDR1 is LGHNT, CDR2 FRNRAP, per germline. The V and J ends lost 3 bases and 5 bases, in that order; junction bases with no gene match: 7. CDR3 in amino acids: CASGFWGTAHNEQFF. DNA for the CDR3: TGTGCTAGTGGTTTTTGGGGGACAGCCCACAATGAGCAGTTCTTC.

This clonotype was detected a few times. J is TRBJ2-6 and V is TRBV12-3 or TRBV12-4; no clear D gene. The length of the CDR3 is 19 residues. The V end lost 6 bases, the J end lost 0 bases, and 21 bases lay between the germline ends. CDR3 sequence reads: CASSSEAPVSSSGANVLTF. CDR3 nucleotides: TGTGCCAGCAGCTCAGAGGCTCCCGTATCTAGCTCTGGGGCCAACGTCCTGACTTTC.

This clonotype was seen a handful of times. The rearrangement uses TRBV20-1 and TRBJ2-5; 8 nucleotides agree with TRBD2. The CDR3 consists of 12 residues. Germline values: CDR1 DFQATT, CDR2 SNEGSKA (reference sequence). Losses at the gene ends were 3 bases for V and 5 bases for J; bases not matched to a gene: 2. In DNA, the CDR3 is TGCAGTGCTAGCGGGGGGGCGGAGACCCAGTACTTC. The encoded protein is CSASGGAETQYF.

V gene TRBV12-3 or TRBV12-4 combines with J gene TRBJ1-1; weak D call: TRBD1 (5 bases). This CDR3 is 13 amino acids long. V lost 5 bases, J lost 5 bases, and 12 bases lay in between. CDR3 nucleotide sequence: TGTGCCAGCAGTCAACCCTGGGGGACTGAAGCTTTCTTT. Translation gives CASSQPWGTEAFF.

The chain uses TRBV29-1 and TRBJ2-3; D call uncertain. The germline gives CDR1 SQVTM, CDR2 ANQGSEA. V shed 8 bases and J shed 0 bases, with 15 bases lying between them. The CDR3 extends over 14 amino acids. The DNA for the CDR3 is TGCAGCTTTTTGTCCGGGTTTAGCACAGATACGCAGTATTTT. Its protein is CSFLSGFSTDTQYF.

At least ten counts were recorded for this clonotype. This chain connects TRBV7-2 to TRBJ2-1, with 13 bases matching TRBD2. The CDR3 extends over 16 amino acids. V gave up 0 bases and J gave up 6 bases; unmatched junction bases: 2. Germline CDR1 reads SGHTA; CDR2 reads FQGNSA. CDR3 sequence: CASSLARTSGGNEQFF. CDR3 nucleotides: TGTGCCAGCAGCTTAGCCCGGACTAGCGGGGGCAATGAGCAGTTCTTC.

This clonotype was observed a handful of times. CDR3 protein: CASSLGTGENIQYF. In nucleotides, the CDR3 is TGTGCCAGCAGTTTAGGGACAGGGGAGAACATTCAGTACTTC. The V gene is TRBV12-3 or TRBV12-4, the J gene TRBJ2-4; 9 nucleotides line up with TRBD1. CDR3 length equals 14 residues. J lost 7 bases, V lost 1 base, and 2 bases had no gene match.

The chain carries TRBV7-8 and TRBJ2-3; TRBD1 matches 8 bases. CDR1 is SGHVS, CDR2 FQNEAQ, per germline. Trimming cost V 7 bases and J 2 bases; bases outside gene matches: 8. The CDR3 spans 15 residues. CDR3 DNA sequence: TGTGCCAGCACCCTGACAGGGGATCTCACAGATACGCAGTATTTT. Its translation is CASTLTGDLTDTQYF. The full variable domain, its missing parts supplied by reference TRBV7-8 and TRBJ2-3, is GAGVSQSPRYKVAKRGQDVALRCDPISGHVSLFWYQQALGQGPEFLTYFQNEAQLDKSGLPSDRFFAERPEGSVSTLKIQRTQQEDSAVYLCASTLTGDLTDTQYFGPGTRLTVL.

This clonotype was observed a single time. The chain uses TRBV28 and TRBJ1-5; 7 bases line up with TRBD1. The CDR3 spans 16 residues. V dropped 5 bases and J dropped 4; count of bases not matched to a gene: 11. In germline, CDR1 is MDHEN, CDR2 SYDVKM. CDR3 sequence: CASSPVSRGRNQPQHF. CDR3 DNA sequence: TGTGCCAGCAGTCCCGTTTCCAGGGGGAGGAATCAGCCCCAGCATTTT. The variable domain in full, with the rest retrieved from reference TRBV28 and TRBJ1-5, is DVKVTQSSRYLVKRTGEKVFLECVQDMDHENMFWYRQDPGLGLRLIYFSYDVKMKEKGDIPEGYSVSREKKERFSLILESASTNQTSMYLCASSPVSRGRNQPQHFGDGTRLSIL.

There are many counts of this clonotype. J is TRBJ2-4 and V is TRBV18; D unresolved. V lost 2 bases and J 4 bases, leaving 3 bases between the germline ends. The CDR3 spans 12 residues. CDR1 KGHSH and CDR2 LQKENI come from the germline V gene. CDR3 loop: CASSPTKNIQYF. DNA of the CDR3: TGTGCCAGCTCACCAACGAAAAACATTCAGTACTTC. The full variable domain, completed using reference TRBV18 and TRBJ2-4, is NAGVMQNPRHLVRRRGQEARLRCSPMKGHSHVYWYRQLPEEGLKFMVYLQKENIIDESGMPKERFSAEFPKEGPSILRIQQVVRGDSAAYFCASSPTKNIQYFGAGTRLSVL.

V is TRBV24-1 and J is TRBJ2-1; maybe TRBD1 (7 bases). CDR1 is KGHDR and CDR2 is SFDVKD in the germline V gene. V was pared by 6 bases and J by 4 bases, with 9 bases between. This CDR3 is built from 13 residues. This CDR3 is CATSQGGYNEQFF. The CDR3 DNA reads as TGTGCCACCAGTCAGGGGGGTTACAATGAGCAGTTCTTC.

The gene calls are TRBV6-5 and TRBJ2-7; 9 nucleotides align to TRBD1. Germline trimming cut 2 bases from V and 1 base from J; bases unmatched to any gene: 6. CDR3 length: 16 amino acids. Germline CDR1 and CDR2: MNHEY and SVGAGI. Here the CDR3 reads CASSYARTGVSYEQYF. CDR3 coding DNA: TGTGCCAGCAGTTACGCCCGGACAGGGGTGTCCTACGAGCAGTACTTC.

In its sample, this clonotype was seen many times. This rearrangement joins TRBV12-3 or TRBV12-4 to TRBJ2-2; no clear D. The CDR3 runs 14 residues. Trimming took 3 bases from V and 1 from J, leaving 6 bases between them. The CDR3 nucleotides are TGTGCCAGCAGTTTGTGGGAGAACACCGGGGAGCTGTTTTTT. Its translation is CASSLWENTGELFF.

At least ten counts were recorded for this clonotype. This chain connects TRBV9 to TRBJ2-2; 11 nucleotides agree with TRBD2. The germline V gene has CDR1 SGDLS and CDR2 YYNGEE. The CDR3 runs to 18 residues. The trim removed 1 base at V and 7 bases at J, leaving 12 bases unmatched. CDR3 sequence: CASSVRLAGGPLVGELFF. The CDR3 nucleotides are TGTGCCAGCAGCGTACGTCTAGCGGGGGGCCCCTTGGTCGGGGAGCTGTTTTTT.

With regard to this clonotype: A far larger clone is a single base away, which makes a read error likely. The rearrangement joins TRBV6-6 to TRBJ2-5; the D is unclear. The germline CDR1 and CDR2 sequences are MNHNY and SVGAGI (reference sequence). V dropped 6 bases and J dropped 1 base, with 6 bases sitting between them. The CDR3 loop spans 12 amino acids. DNA of the CDR3: TGTGCCAGCAGGTTAGCCCAAGAGACCCAGTACTTC. This translates into CASRLAQETQYF.

This clonotype occurred many times. This rearrangement joins TRBV29-1 to TRBJ1-1, with 8 nucleotides matching TRBD1. Losses at the gene ends were 7 bases for V and 1 base for J; bases not matched to a gene: 5. The CDR3 is 13 amino acids. The V gene's germline CDR1 is SQVTM and CDR2 ANQGSEA. CDR3 sequence reads: CSAPGQGNTEAFF. CDR3 sequence (DNA): TGCAGCGCCCCTGGACAGGGGAACACTGAAGCTTTCTTT. Filled out from reference TRBV29-1 and TRBJ1-1, the complete variable domain reads SAVISQKPSRDICQRGTSLTIQCQVDSQVTMMFWYRQQPGQSLTLIATANQGSEATYESGFVIDKFPISRPNLTFSTLTVSNMSPEDSSIYLCSAPGQGNTEAFFGQGTRLTVV.